Listed below are T cell receptor beta chains from one sample, sequenced in a study of beta chain features in type 1 diabetes. Only in-frame clones appear in the TCRdb table, and some are missing; sequencing was by immunoSEQ multiplex PCR. The table records 450,000 or so clones, roughly 10% of them present only once. Material: naive CD4+ T cells from blood. The receptors were sampled from a young woman in good health. CDR3s include the opening cysteine and the closing phenylalanine or tryptophan. D genes are given only for firm matches. Clone size appears in some rows only: once, few, many, or a class for an expanded clone.

clone size | D gene | J gene | V gene | CDR3 protein | CDR3 DNA
few | . | TRBJ2-1 | TRBV7-9 | CASSSGGSYNEQFF | TGTGCCAGCAGCTCCGGGGGCTCCTACAATGAGCAGTTCTTC
. | . | TRBJ2-2 | TRBV18 | CASSPPITSTGELFF | TGTGCCAGCTCACCACCGATAACCAGCACCGGGGAGCTGTTTTTT
few | . | TRBJ1-3 | TRBV7-2 | CASSKAVGAGNTIYF | TGTGCCAGCAGCAAAGCGGTGGGAGCGGGAAACACCATATATTTT
. | TRBD1 | TRBJ2-7 | TRBV19 | CASSMPGGSYEQYF | TGTGCCAGTAGTATGCCAGGGGGATCCTACGAGCAGTACTTC
few | TRBD2 | TRBJ2-7 | TRBV4-3 | CASSQHSGMPYEQYF | TGCGCCAGCAGCCAACATAGCGGGATGCCCTACGAGCAGTACTTC
few | TRBD1 | TRBJ2-1 | TRBV29-1 | CSGISGQVYNEQFF | TGCAGCGGTATTTCGGGACAGGTCTACAATGAGCAGTTCTTC
few | . | TRBJ1-2 | TRBV28 | CASSLLHDTYTF | TGTGCCAGCAGTTTATTACACGACACCTACACCTTC
. | . | TRBJ1-1 | TRBV6-5 | CASSRTGQPNTEAFF | TGTGCCAGCAGTCGAACGGGGCAACCGAACACTGAAGCTTTCTTT
. | . | TRBJ1-1 | TRBV7-9 | CASGSELSEAFF | TGTGCCAGCGGCTCAGAGCTATCTGAAGCTTTCTTT
many | TRBD2 | TRBJ2-4 | TRBV29-1 | CSVGGAPSGKNIQYF | TGCAGCGTCGGGGGGGCTCCCTCAGGGAAAAACATTCAGTACTTC
few | . | TRBJ1-1 | TRBV7-9 | CASSPDRVHTEAFF | TGTGCCAGCAGCCCAGACCGCGTTCACACTGAAGCTTTCTTT
. | . | TRBJ2-7 | TRBV4-3 | CASSQDNRPQWDEQYF | TGCGCCAGCAGCCAAGATAACAGACCCCAGTGGGACGAGCAGTACTTC
few | . | TRBJ1-2 | TRBV11-2 | CASSLPAGFGYTF | TGTGCCAGCAGCTTACCCGCCGGCTTCGGCTACACCTTC
few | . | TRBJ2-6 | TRBV5-4 | CASSQLTLTANVLTF | TGTGCCAGCAGCCAACTGACACTTACGGCCAACGTCCTGACTTTC
few | . | TRBJ2-1 | TRBV5-1 | CASAPASYNEQFF | TGCGCCAGCGCCCCCGCCTCCTACAATGAGCAGTTCTTC
. | . | TRBJ1-2 | TRBV10-3 | CAISQQVIDGYTF | TGTGCCATCAGCCAACAGGTAATCGATGGCTACACCTTC
few | . | TRBJ2-5 | TRBV19 | CASTVTGLARETQYF | TGTGCCAGTACCGTAACGGGCCTAGCAAGAGAGACCCAGTACTTC
few | . | TRBJ2-3 | TRBV6-1 | CASSELAAITDTQYF | TGTGCCAGCAGTGAGTTAGCGGCAATCACAGATACGCAGTATTTT
few | TRBD1 | TRBJ2-1 | TRBV5-4 | CASNPDRGTYNEQFF | TGTGCCAGCAACCCGGACAGGGGCACCTACAATGAGCAGTTCTTC
. | . | TRBJ2-3 | TRBV11-1 | CASSFAATDTQYF | TGTGCCAGCAGCTTTGCGGCAACAGATACGCAGTATTTT
few | . | TRBJ2-3 | TRBV7-9 | CASPGVGDTQYF | TGTGCCAGTCCAGGGGTAGGAGATACGCAGTATTTT
few | . | TRBJ1-1 | TRBV20-1 | CSARGNEAFF | TGCAGTGCTAGAGGGAATGAAGCTTTCTTT
few | TRBD1 | TRBJ2-1 | TRBV12-5 | CASGLDRGLLLEQFF | TGTGCTAGTGGTCTCGACAGGGGGCTCCTATTGGAGCAGTTCTTC
few | . | TRBJ2-7 | TRBV7-2 | CASSASRSSYEQYF | TGTGCCAGCAGCGCCAGCAGGAGCTCCTACGAGCAGTACTTC
. | . | TRBJ2-1 | TRBV14 | CASSQARPGGTSLFEQFF | TGTGCCAGCAGCCAAGCCCGGCCCGGCGGGACGTCACTATTTGAGCAGTTCTTC
. | TRBD1 | TRBJ1-1 | TRBV9 | CASSVEGTGGFNTEAFF | TGTGCCAGCAGCGTAGAGGGGACAGGGGGCTTCAACACTGAAGCTTTCTTT
few | . | TRBJ1-6 | TRBV30 | CAWKSEGRNSPLHF | TGTGCCTGGAAATCCGAGGGCCGGAATTCACCCCTCCACTTT
. | TRBD1 | TRBJ2-3 | TRBV29-1 | CSVRDRGTDTQYF | TGCAGCGTCCGGGACAGGGGAACAGATACGCAGTATTTT
few | . | TRBJ1-2 | TRBV5-1 | CASSLPGGNYGYTF | TGCGCCAGCAGCTTGCCAGGAGGGAACTATGGCTACACCTTC
few | . | TRBJ1-2 | TRBV4-1 | CASSQDYPKTGYTF | TGCGCCAGCAGCCAAGATTACCCTAAAACTGGCTACACCTTC
few | TRBD2 | TRBJ2-3 | TRBV7-3 | CASSLAGGPTDTQYF | TGTGCCAGCAGCTTAGCGGGGGGCCCTACAGATACGCAGTATTTT
few | . | TRBJ2-5 | TRBV4-1 | CASSQVQQETQYF | TGCGCCAGCAGCCAAGTACAGCAAGAGACCCAGTACTTC
few | . | TRBJ2-1 | TRBV28 | CASSRRLRGNEQFF | TGTGCCAGCAGTCGTCGTCTTAGGGGGAATGAGCAGTTCTTC
few | . | TRBJ2-7 | TRBV7-9 | CASSSFSTARSGEQYF | TGTGCCAGCAGCTCCTTCTCGACAGCTCGGTCTGGCGAGCAGTACTTC
. | . | TRBJ2-1 | TRBV5-4 | CASSLDGFSSYNEQFF | TGTGCCAGCAGCTTGGATGGCTTTAGCTCCTACAATGAGCAGTTCTTC
. | TRBD2 | TRBJ2-1 | TRBV5-1 | CASARLAGGNEQFF | TGCGCCAGCGCCCGGCTAGCGGGGGGCAATGAGCAGTTCTTC
few | . | TRBJ2-4 | TRBV28 | CASGLGLTLAKNIQYF | TGTGCCAGCGGGTTAGGGCTGACACTAGCCAAAAACATTCAGTACTTC
. | . | TRBJ2-3 | TRBV7-9 | CASSAHTDTQYF | TGTGCCAGCAGCGCGCACACAGATACGCAGTATTTT
. | TRBD1 | TRBJ2-2 | TRBV30 | CAWTTGGQNTGELFF | TGTGCCTGGACCACAGGGGGCCAGAACACCGGGGAGCTGTTTTTT
few | . | TRBJ1-4 | TRBV30 | CAWKVAANEKLFF | TGTGCCTGGAAGGTGGCGGCTAATGAAAAACTGTTTTTT
few | . | TRBJ2-3 | TRBV7-2 | CASTLWTKSTDTQYF | TGTGCCAGCACTCTTTGGACAAAAAGCACAGATACGCAGTATTTT
few | . | TRBJ1-5 | TRBV5-6 | CASSTQRGGQPQHF | TGTGCCAGCAGCACGCAGAGAGGGGGTCAGCCCCAGCATTTT
few | . | TRBJ2-3 | TRBV5-1 | CASSLVASTDTQYF | TGCGCCAGCAGCTTGGTGGCTAGCACAGATACGCAGTATTTT
. | . | TRBJ2-3 | TRBV4-3 | CASSQDFGQESTDTQYF | TGCGCCAGCAGCCAAGATTTCGGGCAGGAAAGCACAGATACGCAGTATTTT
few | . | TRBJ1-2 | TRBV29-1 | CSVNSRTLSYGYTF | TGCAGCGTTAACTCCCGGACGCTTAGCTATGGCTACACCTTC
. | TRBD1 | TRBJ2-1 | TRBV7-3 | CASSLIHGTGREQFF | TGTGCCAGCAGCTTAATTCACGGGACAGGGAGAGAGCAGTTCTTC
few | . | TRBJ2-1 | TRBV7-9 | CASSLAQSYNEQFF | TGTGCCAGCAGCTTAGCGCAGTCCTACAATGAGCAGTTCTTC
few | TRBD2 | TRBJ2-3 | TRBV2 | CASSRLAGDDTQYF | TGTGCCAGCAGTCGACTAGCGGGGGACGATACGCAGTATTTT
few | TRBD1 | TRBJ2-7 | TRBV5-1 | CASSSEQGNDYEQYF | TGCGCCAGCAGCTCCGAACAGGGGAACGACTACGAGCAGTACTTC
few | . | TRBJ1-1 | TRBV7-8 | CASSEVRTEAFF | TGTGCCAGCAGCGAAGTCCGGACTGAAGCTTTCTTT
. | TRBD1 | TRBJ2-4 | TRBV6-6 | CASSSQGATIQYF | TGTGCCAGCAGTTCGCAGGGGGCAACCATTCAGTACTTC
few | . | TRBJ1-5 | TRBV5-1 | CASSIGGGQPQHF | TGCGCCAGCAGCATAGGGGGGGGCCAGCCCCAGCATTTT
. | . | TRBJ1-1 | TRBV19 | CASSIDLRGRAFF | TGTGCCAGTAGTATAGATTTGCGGGGCAGAGCTTTCTTT
few | . | TRBJ1-6 | TRBV4-3 | CASSQDPALYGSPLHF | TGCGCCAGCAGCCAAGATCCGGCGCTATACGGTTCACCCCTCCACTTT
few | TRBD1 | TRBJ2-7 | TRBV27 | CASSPADRVGQYF | TGTGCCAGCAGTCCCGCGGACAGGGTCGGGCAGTACTTC
. | . | TRBJ1-4 | TRBV29-1 | CSVDIGTFQEKLFF | TGCAGCGTTGACATCGGGACATTTCAGGAAAAACTGTTTTTT
few | . | TRBJ1-2 | TRBV7-9 | CASSLADQGPAF | TGTGCCAGCAGCTTAGCAGATCAAGGTCCCGCCTTC
. | . | TRBJ2-3 | TRBV30 | CAWSVALNGGGADTQYF | TGTGCCTGGAGTGTAGCCTTGAACGGGGGTGGGGCAGATACGCAGTATTTT
. | . | TRBJ1-4 | TRBV7-9 | CASSHPGEAREKLFF | TGTGCCAGCAGCCATCCGGGCGAGGCACGGGAAAAACTGTTTTTT
. | TRBD1 | TRBJ1-1 | TRBV19 | CASSLPRGQRTEAFF | TGTGCCAGTAGTCTTCCTAGGGGACAGCGCACTGAAGCTTTCTTT